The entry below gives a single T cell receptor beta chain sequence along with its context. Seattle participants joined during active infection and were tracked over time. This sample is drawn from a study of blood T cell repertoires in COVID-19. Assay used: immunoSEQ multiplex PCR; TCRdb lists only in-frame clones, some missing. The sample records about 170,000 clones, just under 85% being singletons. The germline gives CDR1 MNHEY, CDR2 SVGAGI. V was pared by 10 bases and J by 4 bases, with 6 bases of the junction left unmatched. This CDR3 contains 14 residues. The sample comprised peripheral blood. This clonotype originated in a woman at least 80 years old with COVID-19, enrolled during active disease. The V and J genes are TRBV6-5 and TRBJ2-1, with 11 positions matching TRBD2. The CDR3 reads CATQTSGVYNEQFF. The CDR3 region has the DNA TGTGCCACCCAGACTAGCGGGGTGTACAATGAGCAGTTCTTC.